The 5 T cell receptor beta chains listed next were all sequenced from one sample in a study of blood T cell repertoires in COVID-19. Clones were read by immunoSEQ multiplex PCR, and TCRdb kept only the in-frame ones, dropping some. The sample has 140,000 to 150,000 clones; approximately 86% are singletons. Source material: peripheral blood. Source of these receptors: a woman aged 40 to 50 with active or convalescent COVID-19.

The V call is TRBV7-9, the J call TRBJ2-2; weak D call: TRBD2 (5 bases). This CDR3 has 15 amino acids. V was clipped by 5 bases and J by 5 bases, with 15 bases between them. Germline V gene lookup returns CDR1 SEHNR and CDR2 FQNEAQ (reference sequence). The CDR3 protein is CASSPSREITGELFF. In nucleotides, the CDR3 is TGTGCCAGCAGCCCGAGTCGGGAAATAACCGGGGAGCTGTTTTTT.

V and J are TRBV5-6 and TRBJ2-1; 12 bases are shared with TRBD2. CDR1 is SGHDT, CDR2 YYEEEE, per germline. V gave up 5 bases and J gave up 4 bases; unmatched junction bases: 4. The CDR3 has 15 residues. DNA for the CDR3: TGTGCCAGCAGGCAAGGACTAGCGGGGTACAATGAGCAGTTCTTC. It codes for CASRQGLAGYNEQFF. The full variable domain, completed using reference TRBV5-6 and TRBJ2-1, is DAGVTQSPTHLIKTRGQQVTLRCSPKSGHDTVSWYQQALGQGPQFIFQYYEEEERQRGNFPDRFSGHQFPNYSSELNVNALLLGDSALYLCASRQGLAGYNEQFFGPGTRLTVL.

The chain combines TRBV7-2 with TRBJ1-1, with 7 positions matching TRBD1. V shed 4 bases and J 0 bases; nucleotides not matched to a gene: 5. CDR3 length: 15 amino acids. Germline values: CDR1 SGHTA, CDR2 FQGNSA. The CDR3 loop reads CASSSQGTMNTEAFF. Written as DNA, the CDR3 is TGTGCCAGCAGCTCACAGGGGACGATGAACACTGAAGCTTTCTTT.

This clone was counted a few times. The junction shows a germline mismatch at one end, possibly a read error. CDR3 sequence (DNA): TGTGCCAGCAGTTTAATGGCGAGGGAGAACTGGATCTTC. Translating gives CASSLMARENWIF. The chain couples TRBV27 to TRBJ2-1; tentatively, D is TRBD2 (5 bases). Looked up from germline, CDR1 is MNHEY and CDR2 is SMNVEV (reference sequence). The CDR3 runs 13 residues.

The genes are TRBV6-2 or TRBV6-3 and TRBJ2-7; TRBD2 matches at 7 bases. The CDR3 has 13 residues. CDR1 is MNHEY, CDR2 SVGEGT, per germline. Trimming cost V 4 bases and J 5 bases; bases outside gene matches: 5. This CDR3 reads CASSWRESDEQYF. As DNA, the CDR3 is TGTGCCAGCAGTTGGCGGGAGTCGGACGAGCAGTACTTC.